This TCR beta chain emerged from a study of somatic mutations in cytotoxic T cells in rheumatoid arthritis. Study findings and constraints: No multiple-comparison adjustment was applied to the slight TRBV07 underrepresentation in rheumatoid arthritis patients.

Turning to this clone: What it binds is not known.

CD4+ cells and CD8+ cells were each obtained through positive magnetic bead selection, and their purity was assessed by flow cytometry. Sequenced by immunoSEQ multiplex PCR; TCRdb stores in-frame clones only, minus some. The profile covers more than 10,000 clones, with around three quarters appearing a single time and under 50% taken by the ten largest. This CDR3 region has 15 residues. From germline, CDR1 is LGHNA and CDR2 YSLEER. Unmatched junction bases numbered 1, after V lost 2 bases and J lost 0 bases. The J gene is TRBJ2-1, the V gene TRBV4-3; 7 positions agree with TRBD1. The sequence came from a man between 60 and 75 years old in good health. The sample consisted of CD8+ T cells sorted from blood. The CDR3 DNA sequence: TGCGCCAGCAGCCAACAGGGGGACTCCTACAATGAGCAGTTCTTC. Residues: CASSQQGDSYNEQFF.